This T cell receptor beta chain was identified during a study of blood T cells in healthy people across ages. Using a J-beta primer mix together with a sample-barcoded 5' primer, a second PCR was run for roughly 7 to 11 cycles. TCRdb reprocessed the 5' RACE reads with MiXCR, giving one entry per CDR3 protein. The sample carries 1.2 million to 1.5 million distinct CDR3 sequences, around 42% recorded once. With 3 bases removed from V and 7 bases from J, the gap between germline ends came to 18 bases. The CDR3 runs 15 residues. Per germline, CDR1 SGHVS and CDR2 FQNEAQ. In its sample, this clonotype was seen a few times.

This rearrangement joins TRBV7-8 to TRBJ1-1, with D unresolved. Sequences were obtained from blood. The sequence derives from a woman under 30 in good health. The CDR3 region has the DNA TGTGCCAGCAGCTTCGGGGAGCAGATGACCCTTGAAGCTTTCTTT. This translates into CASSFGEQMTLEAFF.